This entry is about one T cell receptor (beta chain). Its antigen remains unidentified. No quality values exist for individual bases; no much larger clone is one base distant. This entry is derived from a study of blood T cell repertoires in COVID-19 (dated by TCRdb to between 2020 and 2021). Regarding the study in general: The collaborator samples originated in the United States, Italy and Spain and spanned the acute and convalescent phases of COVID-19. HLA class I and class II types, where available, came from metadata supplied by the sample provider rather than from assay-based typing. Subjects who had been exposed to COVID-19, were actively infected with it, or had recovered from it provided the deeply sampled blood TCRbeta repertoires that made up the dataset. The material from the prospective study consisted of cDNA or gDNA derived from T cells, B-cell-depleted T cells, or PBMCs. Samples were obtained from the ongoing ImmuneRACE study (first 160 participants) and from over 1,000 subjects provided by 6 global collaborators. Nearly every sample came with metadata listing a de-identified subject ID, COVID-19 status, age in years and sex. The repertoires were released in a freely available public database meant as a resource for research on the immune response to SARS-CoV-2.

In Seattle, one collaborating source enrolled patients while the infection was active and tracked those patients longitudinally over the course of disease. Each collaborating institution followed its own protocols to collect whole blood in K2EDTA tubes. Collaborator samples were shipped for TCRbeta analysis as frozen whole blood, isolated PBMCs, or DNA extracted from either sample type. TCRbeta CDR3 regions were amplified from genomic DNA using the immunoSEQ Assay, a bias-controlled multiplex PCR. On the authors' methods: Within the assay, amplification of reference gene primers was used to estimate how many nucleated cells each sample contained. Sequence reads were collapsed and filtered to measure the absolute abundance of every unique TCRbeta CDR3 rearrangement. For each sample, productive Simpson clonality was calculated as the square root of Simpson's diversity index across productive rearrangements. The table comes from immuneACCESS by way of TCRdb, which keeps in-frame sequences with V and J called. Part of the clones is missing from these tables; in studies checked, under half for an unresolved V gene and the rest for unknown reasons. The DNA gave D and trimming, while V, J and clone size come from that table. Present in this sample are about 200,000 clones, about 93% of which were seen just once. The ten largest make up 0.7% to 0.85% of the sample.

Paper-wide results and their limitations: The amount of clinical and demographic metadata varied by source and participant and was provided uncurated.

Source material: peripheral blood. The clonotype was recovered from a man between 60 and 75 years old with COVID-19, enrolled during active disease.

The CDR3 protein is CASSKPSNQPQHF. The DNA sequence is TGTGCCAGTAGTAAGCCTAGCAATCAGCCCCAGCATTTT. The chain uses TRBV19 and TRBJ1-5, with no confidently assigned D gene. The CDR3 sequence holds 13 residues, the cysteine and phenylalanine included. Of all the DNA, just the CDR3 is kept, 39 bases in frame from base 1. Based on the germline V gene (reference sequence), the CDR1 and CDR2 sequences are LNHDA and SQIVND. Trimming costs V 4 bases and J 0 bases, and their ends lie 4 bases apart.